Listed below are T cell receptor beta chains from one sample, sequenced in a study of a mutant IDH1 vaccine in newly diagnosed glioma. The protocol was immunoSEQ multiplex PCR, while the TCRdb copy is restricted to in-frame clones and leaves out a portion. There are about 54,000 clones in the sample; 87% occur only once, and about 1.4% lies in the top ten. Antigen specificity for these receptors is unknown. Source: PBMCs, taken from a glioma patient whose treatment included an IDH1 peptide vaccine. The origin of the receptors is a man aged 35 to 55 with glioma. Each CDR3 is given with its conserved first and last residue. A D gene is named only where the DNA matches it firmly. Rows give clone size only sometimes, using once, few, many, or a class for an expanded clone.

CDR3 length	D gene	clone size	J gene	V gene	CDR3 DNA	CDR3 protein
14	.	.	TRBJ1-1	TRBV16	TGTGCCAGCAGCCAATCTTACAGCGGGAGTGAAGCTTTCTTT	CASSQSYSGSEAFF
15	TRBD1	.	TRBJ1-1	TRBV7-9	TGTGCCAGCAGCTTAGCCGGAACAGGGGTCACTGAAGCTTTCTTT	CASSLAGTGVTEAFF
13	.	.	TRBJ2-7	TRBV27	TGTGCCAGCAGTTTACGGACCTCCTACGAGCAGTACTTC	CASSLRTSYEQYF
15	.	.	TRBJ1-5	TRBV4-1	TGCGCCAGCAGCCAAGACTTAACGGCGGGCCAGCCCCAGCATTTT	CASSQDLTAGQPQHF
14	.	.	TRBJ1-1	TRBV18	TGTGCCAGCTCACCACCGTCCTCTCCCCGGTGGGCTTTCTTT	CASSPPSSPRWAFF
13	.	few	TRBJ1-5	TRBV27	TGTGCCAGCAGTTCCCTCAGTGGGTTGCCCCAGCATTTT	CASSSLSGLPQHF
17	TRBD1	few	TRBJ1-5	TRBV19	TGTGCCACCGCCGGGACAGGGGTTTTTAATAGCAATCAGCCCCAGCATTTT	CATAGTGVFNSNQPQHF
16	TRBD2	.	TRBJ2-3	TRBV4-1	TGCGCCAGCAGCCAAGTGGAGCGGGAGATCACAGATACGCAGTATTTT	CASSQVEREITDTQYF
13	.	.	TRBJ1-4	TRBV7-9	TGTGCCACCAAACGGGGGACTAATGAAAAACTGTTTTTT	CATKRGTNEKLFF
16	.	few	TRBJ2-5	TRBV5-1	TGCGCCAGCAGCTTGTATCTAGCGCGGGATCAAGAGACCCAGTACTTC	CASSLYLARDQETQYF
13	TRBD1	.	TRBJ1-2	TRBV6-5	TGTGCCAGCAGAACGGACAGGGGTGGAGGCTACACCTTC	CASRTDRGGGYTF
16	.	.	TRBJ1-2	TRBV5-6	TGTGCCAGCAGCTTGAACAGGGTGCAACTTTTCTATGGCTACACCTTC	CASSLNRVQLFYGYTF
11	.	once	TRBJ1-2	TRBV20-1	TGCAGTGCTAGGGAGTACTATGGCTACACCTTC	CSAREYYGYTF
16	.	once	TRBJ1-4	TRBV4-1	TGCGCCAGCAGTAGACCCCCGACAGGATCTTATGAAAAACTGTTTTTT	CASSRPPTGSYEKLFF
13	.	.	TRBJ2-7	TRBV29-1	TGCAGCGTTGAATACTCAGGGGTGGGTGAGCAGTACTTC	CSVEYSGVGEQYF
17	TRBD2	.	TRBJ2-1	TRBV27	TGTGCCAGCAGTTCGTCCGGGACTAGCGTCCCCTACAATGAGCAGTTCTTC	CASSSSGTSVPYNEQFF
16	.	.	TRBJ1-5	TRBV18	TGTGCCAGCTCACCCCCCTCGGGGCGGCCAAATCAGCCCCAGCATTTT	CASSPPSGRPNQPQHF